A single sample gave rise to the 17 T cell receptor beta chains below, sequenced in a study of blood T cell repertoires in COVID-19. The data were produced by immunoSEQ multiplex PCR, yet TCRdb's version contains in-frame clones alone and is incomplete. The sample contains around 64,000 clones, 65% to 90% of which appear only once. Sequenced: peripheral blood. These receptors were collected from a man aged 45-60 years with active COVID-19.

The CDR3 DNA follows: TGTGCCAGCTCACCAAAGCGACAGGGTGTCGGCTACACCTTC. This codes for CASSPKRQGVGYTF. The rearrangement joins TRBV18 to TRBJ1-2; 7 bases fit TRBD1. Per germline, CDR1 KGHSH and CDR2 LQKENI. This CDR3 has 14 amino acids. V shed 2 bases and J 8 bases; nucleotides not matched to a gene: 8.

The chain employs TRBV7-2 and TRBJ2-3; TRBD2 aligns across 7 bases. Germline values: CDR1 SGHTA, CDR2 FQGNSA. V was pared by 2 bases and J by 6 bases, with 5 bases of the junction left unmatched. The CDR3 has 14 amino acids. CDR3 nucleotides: TGTGCCAGCAGCTTAAGCGGGGTGGGGGATACGCAGTATTTT. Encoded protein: CASSLSGVGDTQYF.

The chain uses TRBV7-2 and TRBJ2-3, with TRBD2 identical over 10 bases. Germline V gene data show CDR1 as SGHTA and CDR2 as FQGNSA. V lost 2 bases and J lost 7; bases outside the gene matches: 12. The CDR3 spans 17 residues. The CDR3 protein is CASSLSLASGSGNTQYF. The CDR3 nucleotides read TGTGCCAGCAGCTTAAGCTTAGCTAGCGGGAGCGGGAATACGCAGTATTTT.

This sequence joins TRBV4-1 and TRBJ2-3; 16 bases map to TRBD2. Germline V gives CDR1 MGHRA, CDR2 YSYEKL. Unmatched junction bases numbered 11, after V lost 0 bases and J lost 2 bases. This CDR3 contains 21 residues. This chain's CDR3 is CASSQDSVPGLAGGPTDTQYF. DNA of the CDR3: TGCGCCAGCAGCCAAGATTCCGTACCGGGACTAGCGGGAGGGCCCACAGATACGCAGTATTTT.

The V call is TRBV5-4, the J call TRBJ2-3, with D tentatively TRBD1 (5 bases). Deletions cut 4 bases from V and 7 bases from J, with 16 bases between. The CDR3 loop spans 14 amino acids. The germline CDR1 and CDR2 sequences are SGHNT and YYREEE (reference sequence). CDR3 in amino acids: CASSPDQGSHTQYF. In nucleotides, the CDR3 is TGTGCCAGCAGCCCAGACCAGGGTTCTCATACGCAGTATTTT.

The CDR3 bases are TGTGCCAGCAGCTTAGTACTAGCGGGGAATGAGCAGTTCTTC. Its translation: CASSLVLAGNEQFF. The chain joins TRBV11-2 to TRBJ2-1, with 10 nucleotides matching TRBD2. CDR3 size: 14 residues. Germline CDR1 and CDR2: SGHAT and FQNNGV. The V and J ends lost 1 base and 7 bases, in that order; junction bases with no gene match: 1.

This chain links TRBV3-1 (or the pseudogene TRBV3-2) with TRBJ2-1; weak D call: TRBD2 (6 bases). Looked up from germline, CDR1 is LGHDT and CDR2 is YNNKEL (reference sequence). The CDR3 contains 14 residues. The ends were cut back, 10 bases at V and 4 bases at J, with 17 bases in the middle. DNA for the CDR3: TGTGCCACCTCGATCCGGGGAGGATACAATGAGCAGTTCTTC. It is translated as CATSIRGGYNEQFF.

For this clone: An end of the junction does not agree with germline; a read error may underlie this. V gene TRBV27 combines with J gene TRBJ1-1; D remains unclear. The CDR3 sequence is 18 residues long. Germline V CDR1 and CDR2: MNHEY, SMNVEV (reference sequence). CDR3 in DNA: TGTGCCAGCAGTCTATCTAGAGGCGGAGGGCTGCGGAACACTGAAGCTTTCTTT. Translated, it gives CASSLSRGGGLRNTEAFF.

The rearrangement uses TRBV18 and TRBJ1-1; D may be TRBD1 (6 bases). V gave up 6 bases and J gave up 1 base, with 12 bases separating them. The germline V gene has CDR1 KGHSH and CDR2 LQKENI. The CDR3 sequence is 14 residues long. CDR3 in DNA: TGTGCCAGCTCCCCGGGACACAAGAACACTGAAGCTTTCTTT. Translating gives CASSPGHKNTEAFF.

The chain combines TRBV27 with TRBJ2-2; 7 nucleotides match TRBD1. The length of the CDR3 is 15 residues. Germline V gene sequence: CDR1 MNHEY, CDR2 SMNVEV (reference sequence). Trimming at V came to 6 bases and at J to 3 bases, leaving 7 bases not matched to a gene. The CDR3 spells CASRYRGSDTGELFF. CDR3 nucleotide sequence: TGTGCCAGCAGATACAGGGGATCGGACACCGGGGAGCTGTTTTTT.

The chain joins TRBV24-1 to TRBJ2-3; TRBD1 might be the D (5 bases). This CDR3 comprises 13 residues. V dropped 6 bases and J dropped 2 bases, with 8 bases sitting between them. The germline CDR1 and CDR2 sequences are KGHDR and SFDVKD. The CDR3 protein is CATSSGLTDTQYF. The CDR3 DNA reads TGTGCCACCAGTTCAGGGCTCACAGATACGCAGTATTTT.

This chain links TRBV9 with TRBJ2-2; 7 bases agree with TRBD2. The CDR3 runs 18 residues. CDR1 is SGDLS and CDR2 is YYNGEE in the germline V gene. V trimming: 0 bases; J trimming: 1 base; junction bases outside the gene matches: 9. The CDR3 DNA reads TGTGCCAGCAGCGTAGAAGGAGCGGGGACGGAGAACACCGGGGAGCTGTTTTTT. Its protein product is CASSVEGAGTENTGELFF.

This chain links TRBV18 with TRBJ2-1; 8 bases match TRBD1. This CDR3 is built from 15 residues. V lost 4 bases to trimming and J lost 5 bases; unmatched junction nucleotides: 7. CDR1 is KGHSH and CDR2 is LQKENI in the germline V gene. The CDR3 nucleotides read TGTGCCAGCTCACGTCCGGGACAGGTAGACAATGAGCAGTTCTTC. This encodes CASSRPGQVDNEQFF.

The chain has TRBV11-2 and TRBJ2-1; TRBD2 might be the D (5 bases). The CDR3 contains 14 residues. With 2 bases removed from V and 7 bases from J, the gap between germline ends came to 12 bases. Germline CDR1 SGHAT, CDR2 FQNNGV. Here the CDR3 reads CASSLSLRTNEQFF. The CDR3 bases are TGTGCCAGCAGCTTATCCCTCCGGACTAATGAGCAGTTCTTC. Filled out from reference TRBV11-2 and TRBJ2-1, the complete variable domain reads EAGVAQSPRYKIIEKRQSVAFWCNPISGHATLYWYQQILGQGPKLLIQFQNNGVVDDSQLPKDRFSAERLKGVDSTLKIQPAKLEDSAVYLCASSLSLRTNEQFFGPGTRLTVL.

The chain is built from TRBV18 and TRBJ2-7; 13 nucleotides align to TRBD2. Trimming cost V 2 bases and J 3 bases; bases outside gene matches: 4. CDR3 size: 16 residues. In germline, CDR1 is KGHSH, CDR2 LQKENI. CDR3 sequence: CASSPGLAGEGYEQYF. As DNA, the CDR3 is TGTGCCAGCTCACCAGGACTAGCGGGAGAGGGCTACGAGCAGTACTTC.

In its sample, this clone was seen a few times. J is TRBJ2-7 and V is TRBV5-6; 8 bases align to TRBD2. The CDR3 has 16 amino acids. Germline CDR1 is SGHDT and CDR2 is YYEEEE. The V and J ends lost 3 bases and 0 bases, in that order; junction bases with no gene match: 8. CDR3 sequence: CASSWDPGTSSYEQYF. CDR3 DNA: TGTGCCAGCAGCTGGGATCCCGGGACTAGCTCCTACGAGCAGTACTTC.

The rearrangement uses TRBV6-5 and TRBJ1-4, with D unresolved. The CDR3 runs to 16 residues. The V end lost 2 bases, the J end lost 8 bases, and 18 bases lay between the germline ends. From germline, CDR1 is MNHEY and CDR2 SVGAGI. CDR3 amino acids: CASSYRVTTRREKLFF. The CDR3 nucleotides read TGTGCCAGCAGTTACCGGGTGACAACTAGGCGCGAAAAACTGTTTTTT.